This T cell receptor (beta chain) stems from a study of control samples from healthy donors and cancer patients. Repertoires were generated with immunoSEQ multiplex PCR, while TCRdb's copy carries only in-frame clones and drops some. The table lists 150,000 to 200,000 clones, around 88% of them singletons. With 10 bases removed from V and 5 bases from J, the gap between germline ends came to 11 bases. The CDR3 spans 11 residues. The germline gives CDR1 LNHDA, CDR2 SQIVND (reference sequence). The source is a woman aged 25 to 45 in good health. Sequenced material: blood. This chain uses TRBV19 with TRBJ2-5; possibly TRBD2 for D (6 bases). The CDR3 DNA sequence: TGTGCCACCGGCGCGGGGGAGACCCAGTACTTC. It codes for CATGAGETQYF.